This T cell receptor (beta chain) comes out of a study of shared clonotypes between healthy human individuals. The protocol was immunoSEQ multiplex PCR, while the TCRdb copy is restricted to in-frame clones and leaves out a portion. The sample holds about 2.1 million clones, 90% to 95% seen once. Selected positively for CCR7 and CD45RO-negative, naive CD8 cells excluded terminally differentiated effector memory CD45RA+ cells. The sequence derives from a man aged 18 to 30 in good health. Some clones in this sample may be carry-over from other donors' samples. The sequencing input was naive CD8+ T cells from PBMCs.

In nucleotides, the CDR3 is TGTGCCAGCAGTTACTCGGAGCGGAGGAGCACAGATACGCAGTATTTT. Translation: CASSYSERRSTDTQYF. The V call is TRBV6-5, the J call TRBJ2-3; possibly TRBD2 for D (5 bases). The CDR3 spans 16 residues. Deletions cut 0 bases from V and 0 bases from J, with 10 bases between. Germline V gives CDR1 MNHEY, CDR2 SVGAGI.